This entry lists 5 T cell receptor beta chains sequenced from one sample in a study of blood T cells in healthy people across ages. A second about 6 to 12 cycle PCR used barcoded and J-beta primers. TCRdb re-derived calls from the 5' RACE reads in MiXCR, one entry per CDR3 protein. Of just under 900,000 distinct CDR3 sequences detected, 29% appear once; the ten largest clones hold around 15%. The sequenced sample consisted of blood. These receptor sequences come from a woman older than 75 in good health.

This clonotype was seen ten or more times. The chain links TRBV3-1 to TRBJ2-5, with D perhaps matching TRBD2 (7 bases). CDR3 length equals 16 residues. V was cut by 4 bases and J by 0 bases, with 15 bases left in between. From germline, CDR1 is LGHDT and CDR2 YNNKEL (reference sequence). This chain's CDR3 is CASSPPGRGYQETQYF. The CDR3 DNA reads TGTGCCAGCAGCCCCCCGGGGAGGGGGTACCAAGAGACCCAGTACTTC.

This clonotype was detected many times. The chain employs TRBV7-9 and TRBJ2-1; weak D call: TRBD1 (5 bases). Germline V gene sequence: CDR1 SEHNR, CDR2 FQNEAQ (reference sequence). The germline V and J ends were trimmed by 5 bases and 4 bases, with 21 bases remaining between them. CDR3 length equals 17 residues. The CDR3 nucleotides read TGTGCCAGCAGCCCTCTTCCGACAGTGGCAGGATACAATGAGCAGTTCTTC. It translates to CASSPLPTVAGYNEQFF.

This clonotype has just a few counts. The rearrangement uses TRBV11-2 and TRBJ2-4; D may correspond to TRBD1 or TRBD2 (5 bases each). This CDR3 is 13 amino acids long. The germline gives CDR1 SGHAT, CDR2 FQNNGV. Trimming removed 5 bases from V and 5 bases from J, with 10 bases in between. The CDR3 loop reads CASSPRDQNIQYF. In nucleotides, the CDR3 is TGTGCCAGCAGCCCCCGGGACCAAAACATTCAGTACTTC.

In the case of this clonotype: A much larger clone lies a single base off, so this may be a read error. This chain links TRBV3-1 with TRBJ2-1, with a weak D call TRBD1 (5 bases). CDR1 and CDR2 (germline): LGHDT, YNNKEL (reference sequence). The CDR3 has 15 amino acids. DNA for the CDR3: TGTGCCAGCAGCCAAGATGGTCGGACAAACAATAAGCAGTTCTTC. Its translation: CASSQDGRTNNKQFF.

V gene TRBV7-2 combines with J gene TRBJ2-1; D remains unclear. Germline loops: CDR1 SGHTA, CDR2 FQGNSA. V lost 2 bases to trimming and J lost 13 bases, with 15 bases between them. The CDR3 loop spans 13 amino acids. CDR3: CASSLRAGETQFF. The CDR3 DNA is TGTGCCAGCAGCTTAAGGGCTGGAGAGACTCAGTTCTTC.